The sequence of this TCR beta chain was determined in a study of blood T cell repertoires in COVID-19. Study summary: The origin of the acute and convalescent COVID-19 samples was the United States, Italy and Spain. The cDNA or gDNA used as material had been derived from T cells, B-cell-depleted T cells, or PBMCs.

The V gene lost 3 bases and the J gene lost 1 base, with 6 bases spanning the gap. CDR1 and CDR2 from the germline V gene are ENHRY and SYGVKD. This CDR3 is 13 amino acids long. Seattle cases were enrolled at active infection and followed longitudinally. Original analysis: Reference gene primer amplification yielded estimated nucleated cell counts. Produced via immunoSEQ multiplex PCR; TCRdb's table is partial and in-frame only. V and J calls and clone size come straight from that table; D and trimming were deduced from the DNA. Found here are roughly 290,000 clones, about 80% of them singletons; the top ten hold approximately 14%.

This TCR derives from a person between 65 and 79 years old with COVID-19, enrolled during active disease. The chain links TRBV10-3 to TRBJ1-1; maybe TRBD1 (5 bases). Sequencing input: peripheral blood. CDR3 nucleotides: TGTGCCATCAGTGAAAGGGGGAACACTGAAGCTTTCTTT. Its protein is CAISERGNTEAFF.